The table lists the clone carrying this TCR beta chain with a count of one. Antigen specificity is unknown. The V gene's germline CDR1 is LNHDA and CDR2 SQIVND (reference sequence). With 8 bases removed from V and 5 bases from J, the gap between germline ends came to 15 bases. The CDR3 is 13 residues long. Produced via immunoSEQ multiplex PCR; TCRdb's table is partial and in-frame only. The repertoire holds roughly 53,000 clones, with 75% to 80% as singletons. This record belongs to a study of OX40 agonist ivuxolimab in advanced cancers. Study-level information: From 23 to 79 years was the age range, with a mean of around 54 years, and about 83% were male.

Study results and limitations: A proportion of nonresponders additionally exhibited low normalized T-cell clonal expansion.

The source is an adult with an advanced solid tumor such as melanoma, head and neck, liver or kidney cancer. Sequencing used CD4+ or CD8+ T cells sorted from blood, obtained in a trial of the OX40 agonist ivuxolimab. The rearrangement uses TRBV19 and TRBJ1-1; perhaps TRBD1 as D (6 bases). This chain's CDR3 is CASGSGGLTEAFF. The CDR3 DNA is TGTGCCAGTGGCTCGGGGGGGCTGACTGAAGCTTTCTTT.